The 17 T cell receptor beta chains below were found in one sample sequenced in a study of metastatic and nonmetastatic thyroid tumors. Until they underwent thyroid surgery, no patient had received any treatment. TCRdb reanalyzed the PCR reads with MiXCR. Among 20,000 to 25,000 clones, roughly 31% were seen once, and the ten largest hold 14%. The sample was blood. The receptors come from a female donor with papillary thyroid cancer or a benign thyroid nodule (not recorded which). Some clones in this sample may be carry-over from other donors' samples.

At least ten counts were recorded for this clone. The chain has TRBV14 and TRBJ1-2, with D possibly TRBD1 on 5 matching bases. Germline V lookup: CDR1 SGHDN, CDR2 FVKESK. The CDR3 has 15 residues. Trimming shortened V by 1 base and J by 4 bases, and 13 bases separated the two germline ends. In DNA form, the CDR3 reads TGTGCCAGCAGCCAAGGGACACCCGGAAGCTATGGCTACACCTTC. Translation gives CASSQGTPGSYGYTF. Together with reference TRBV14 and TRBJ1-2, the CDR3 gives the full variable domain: EAGVTQFPSHSVIEKGQTVTLRCDPISGHDNLYWYRRVMGKEIKFLLHFVKESKQDESGMPNNRFLAERTGGTYSTLKVQPAELEDSGVYFCASSQGTPGSYGYTFGSGTRLTVV.

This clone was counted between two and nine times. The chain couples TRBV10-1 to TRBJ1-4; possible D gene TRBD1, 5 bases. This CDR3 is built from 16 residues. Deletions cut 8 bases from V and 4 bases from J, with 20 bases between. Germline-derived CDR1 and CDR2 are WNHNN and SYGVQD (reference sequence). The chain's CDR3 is CASYQVREGNNEKLFF. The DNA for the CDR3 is TGCGCCAGCTATCAGGTCCGGGAGGGGAATAATGAAAAACTGTTTTTT.

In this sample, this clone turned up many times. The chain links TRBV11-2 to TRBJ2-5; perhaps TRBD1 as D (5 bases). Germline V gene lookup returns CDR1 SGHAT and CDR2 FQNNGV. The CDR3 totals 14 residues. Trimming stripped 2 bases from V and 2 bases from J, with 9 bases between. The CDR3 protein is CASSLQGRQETQYF. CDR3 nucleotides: TGTGCCAGCAGCTTACAGGGAAGACAAGAGACCCAGTACTTC.

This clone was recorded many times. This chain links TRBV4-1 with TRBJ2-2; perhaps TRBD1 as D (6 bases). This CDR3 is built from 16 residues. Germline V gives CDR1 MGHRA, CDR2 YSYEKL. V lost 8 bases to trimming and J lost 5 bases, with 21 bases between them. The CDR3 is CASASYAAGDTGELFF. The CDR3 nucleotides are TGCGCCAGCGCGTCCTATGCGGCAGGGGATACCGGGGAGCTGTTTTTT.

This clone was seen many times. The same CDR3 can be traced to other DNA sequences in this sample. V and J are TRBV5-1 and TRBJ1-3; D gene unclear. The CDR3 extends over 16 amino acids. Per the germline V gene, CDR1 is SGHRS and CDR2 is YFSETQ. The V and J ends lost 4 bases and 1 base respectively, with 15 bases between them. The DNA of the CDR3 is TGCGCCAGCAGCCCCGCGACGGCGGGGTCTGGAAACACCATATATTTT. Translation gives CASSPATAGSGNTIYF.

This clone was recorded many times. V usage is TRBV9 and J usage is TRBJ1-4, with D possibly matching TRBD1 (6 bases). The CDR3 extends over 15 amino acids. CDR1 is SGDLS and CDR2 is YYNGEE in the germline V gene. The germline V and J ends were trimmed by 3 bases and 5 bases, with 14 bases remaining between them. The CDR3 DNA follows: TGTGCCAGCAGCGCCCTGACAGGAGGGAATGAAAAACTGTTTTTT. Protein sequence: CASSALTGGNEKLFF. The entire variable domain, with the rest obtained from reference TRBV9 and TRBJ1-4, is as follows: DSGVTQTPKHLITATGQRVTLRCSPRSGDLSVYWYQQSLDQGLQFLIQYYNGEERAKGNILERFSAQQFPDLHSELNLSSLELGDSALYFCASSALTGGNEKLFFGSGTQLSVL.

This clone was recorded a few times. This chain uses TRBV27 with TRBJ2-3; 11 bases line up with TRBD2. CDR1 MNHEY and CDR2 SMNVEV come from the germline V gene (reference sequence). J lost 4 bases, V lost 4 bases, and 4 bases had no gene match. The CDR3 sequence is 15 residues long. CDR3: CASSSLAGGADTQYF. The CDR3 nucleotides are TGTGCCAGCAGTTCCTTAGCGGGAGGGGCAGATACGCAGTATTTT.

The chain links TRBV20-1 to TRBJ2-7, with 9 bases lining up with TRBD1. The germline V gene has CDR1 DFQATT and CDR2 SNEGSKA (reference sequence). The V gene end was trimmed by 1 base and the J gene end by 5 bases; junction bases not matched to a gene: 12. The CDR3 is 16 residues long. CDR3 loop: CSARGPGQGGMNEQYF. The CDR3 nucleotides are TGCAGTGCTAGAGGACCGGGACAGGGTGGTATGAACGAGCAGTACTTC.

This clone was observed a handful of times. For the CDR3, the DNA is TGTGCCAGCAGTTACCCGGGGGCCGTCGACGAGCAGTACTTC. Translated: CASSYPGAVDEQYF. The V gene is TRBV6-2 or TRBV6-3, the J gene TRBJ2-7; the D gene could be TRBD1 or TRBD2 (6 bases each). The CDR3 has 14 residues. Germline CDR1 and CDR2: MNHEY and SVGEGT. V lost 2 bases to trimming and J lost 5 bases, with 13 bases between them.

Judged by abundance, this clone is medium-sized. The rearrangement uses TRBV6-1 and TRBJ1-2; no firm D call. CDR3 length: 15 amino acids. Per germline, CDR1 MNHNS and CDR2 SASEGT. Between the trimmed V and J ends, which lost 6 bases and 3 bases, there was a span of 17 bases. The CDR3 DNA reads TGTGCCAGCAGAGAGAGGGCCCTACTAGACTATGGCTACACCTTC. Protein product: CASRERALLDYGYTF.

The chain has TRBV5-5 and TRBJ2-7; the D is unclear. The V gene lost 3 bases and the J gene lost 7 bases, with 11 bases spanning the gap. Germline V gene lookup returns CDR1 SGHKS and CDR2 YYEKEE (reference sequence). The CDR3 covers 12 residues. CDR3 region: CASSWAGLEQYF. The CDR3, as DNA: TGTGCCAGCAGCTGGGCTGGGCTAGAGCAGTACTTC.

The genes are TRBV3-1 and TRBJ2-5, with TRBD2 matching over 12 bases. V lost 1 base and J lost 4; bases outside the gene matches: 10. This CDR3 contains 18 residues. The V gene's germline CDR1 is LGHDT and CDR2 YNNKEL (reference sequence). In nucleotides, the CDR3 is TGTGCCAGCAGCCAAGGGCTAGCGGGGGGGCGGTTGGGAGAGACCCAGTACTTC. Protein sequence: CASSQGLAGGRLGETQYF.

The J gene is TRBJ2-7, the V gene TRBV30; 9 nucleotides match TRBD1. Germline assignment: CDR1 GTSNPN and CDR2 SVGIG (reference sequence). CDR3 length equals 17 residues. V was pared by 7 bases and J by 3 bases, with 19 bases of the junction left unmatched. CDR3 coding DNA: TGTGCCTTTTCACCGGGACAGGGTCGAGCGGGGAACTACGAGCAGTACTTC. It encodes CAFSPGQGRAGNYEQYF. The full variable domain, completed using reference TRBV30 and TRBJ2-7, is SQTIHQWPATLVQPVGSPLSLECTVEGTSNPNLYWYRQAAGRGLQLLFYSVGIGQISSEVPQNLSASRPQDRQFILSSKKLLLSDSGFYLCAFSPGQGRAGNYEQYFGPGTRLTVT.

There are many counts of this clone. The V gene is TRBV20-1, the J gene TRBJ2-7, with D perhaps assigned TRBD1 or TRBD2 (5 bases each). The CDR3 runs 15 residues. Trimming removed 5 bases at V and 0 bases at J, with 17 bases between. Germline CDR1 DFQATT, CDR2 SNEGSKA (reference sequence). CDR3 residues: CSARGTSLASYEQYF. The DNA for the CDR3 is TGCAGTGCTCGTGGGACCAGCCTCGCCTCCTACGAGCAGTACTTC.

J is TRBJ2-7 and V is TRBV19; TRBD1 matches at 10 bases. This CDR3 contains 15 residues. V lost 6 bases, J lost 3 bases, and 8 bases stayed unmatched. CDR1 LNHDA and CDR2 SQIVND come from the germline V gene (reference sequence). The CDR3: CASRTQGQGGYEQYF. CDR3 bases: TGTGCCAGTAGAACACAAGGACAGGGGGGCTACGAGCAGTACTTC. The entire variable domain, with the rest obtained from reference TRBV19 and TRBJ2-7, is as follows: DGGITQSPKYLFRKEGQNVTLSCEQNLNHDAMYWYRQDPGQGLRLIYYSQIVNDFQKGDIAEGYSVSREKKESFPLTVTSAQKNPTAFYLCASRTQGQGGYEQYFGPGTRLTVT.

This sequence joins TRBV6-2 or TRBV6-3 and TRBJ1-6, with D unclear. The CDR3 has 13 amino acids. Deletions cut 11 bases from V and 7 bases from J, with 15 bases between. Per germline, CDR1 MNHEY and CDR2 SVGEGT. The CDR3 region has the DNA TGTGCCGGGCGGACCGGTTCGAATTCACCCCTCCACTTT. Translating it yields CAGRTGSNSPLHF.

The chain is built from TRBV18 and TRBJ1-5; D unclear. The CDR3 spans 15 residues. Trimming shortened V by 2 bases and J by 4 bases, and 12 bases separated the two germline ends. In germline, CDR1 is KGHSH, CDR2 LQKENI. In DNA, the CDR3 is TGTGCCAGCTCACCAAGGAAAAGGGAGAATCAGCCCCAGCATTTT. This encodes CASSPRKRENQPQHF.